What follows are 11 T cell receptor beta chains derived from one specimen sequenced in a study of shared clonotypes between healthy human individuals. Method: immunoSEQ multiplex PCR; TCRdb's copy keeps in-frame clones and lacks some. The table shows around 750,000 clones, with 74% occurring only once. Sequencing was carried out using memory CD4+ T cells sorted from blood. Subset specified: CD45RA-negative fraction. All receptors come from a woman younger than 45 in good health.

The chain recombines TRBV6-1 with TRBJ1-2; 7 bases line up with TRBD1. This CDR3 has 15 amino acids. The germline V gene has CDR1 MNHNS and CDR2 SASEGT. V lost 4 bases and J lost 5; bases outside the gene matches: 10. CDR3 in DNA: TGTGCCAGCAGTGCTCCGGACAGGAACGCGTATGGCTACACCTTC. The encoded protein is CASSAPDRNAYGYTF.

The chain employs TRBV11-3 and TRBJ2-1; 7 bases are shared with TRBD2. The junction had 6 bases not matched to a gene; V was cut back by 2 bases and J by 8 bases. This CDR3 has 14 amino acids. Germline CDR1 and CDR2: SGHNT and YENEEA. The CDR3 DNA reads TGTGCCAGCAGCTTAAGGGAGGGGATCCATGAGCAGTTCTTC. It specifies CASSLREGIHEQFF.

This chain uses TRBV7-9 with TRBJ1-4; 10 bases fit TRBD1. J lost 8 bases, V lost 3 bases, and 3 bases had no gene match. Germline lookup yields CDR1 SEHNR and CDR2 FQNEAQ (reference sequence). The CDR3 runs to 14 residues. The CDR3 DNA reads TGTGCCAGCAGCTTGACAGGGGGCAAGGAAAAACTGTTTTTT. The encoded protein is CASSLTGGKEKLFF.

This clone has at least ten counts. In the same sample, other DNA sequences code for this CDR3. The V and J genes are TRBV27 and TRBJ1-1; D is possibly TRBD1 (6 bases). CDR1 is MNHEY and CDR2 is SMNVEV in the germline V gene (reference sequence). The CDR3 has 15 residues. V lost 2 bases and J 5 bases, leaving 15 bases between the germline ends. In DNA, the CDR3 is TGTGCCAGCAGTTTAACGTACAGGGAAGGGACTGAAGCTTTCTTT. It translates to CASSLTYREGTEAFF.

V and J are TRBV28 and TRBJ1-5, with D unclear. The CDR3 extends over 14 amino acids. V lost 6 bases, J lost 3 bases, and 12 bases lay in between. The V gene's germline CDR1 is MDHEN and CDR2 SYDVKM. CDR3 coding DNA: TGTGCCAGCAGGTTTGAAGGGTACAATCAGCCCCAGCATTTT. Protein product: CASRFEGYNQPQHF.

The chain recombines TRBV4-2 with TRBJ2-5; tentative D call: TRBD1 (6 bases). The germline V gene has CDR1 LGHNA and CDR2 YNFKEQ. Trimming took 3 bases from V and 5 from J, leaving 16 bases between them. CDR3 length equals 15 residues. CDR3 coding DNA: TGTGCCAGCAGCCACCGGAAGCAGGGGCTGGAGACCCAGTACTTC. Protein sequence: CASSHRKQGLETQYF.

The DNA of the CDR3 is TGTGCCAGCAGCCCTAGACCAAGCACTGAAGCTTTCTTT. Translated: CASSPRPSTEAFF. The gene calls are TRBV28 and TRBJ1-1; D is undetermined. Between the trimmed V and J ends, which lost 6 bases and 4 bases, there was a span of 12 bases. This CDR3 contains 13 residues. The germline CDR1 and CDR2 sequences are MDHEN and SYDVKM.

The chain carries TRBV5-4 and TRBJ2-7; TRBD2 is a possible D gene (5 bases). Germline-derived CDR1 and CDR2 are SGHNT and YYREEE (reference sequence). This CDR3 has 14 residues. Trimming took off 1 base at V and 5 bases at J, with 13 bases between the two ends. CDR3 bases: TGTGCCAGCAGCTTGCAACTAGTAATTAACGAGCAGTACTTC. Its translation is CASSLQLVINEQYF.

The rearrangement links TRBV30 to TRBJ2-7; 7 bases line up with TRBD1. The CDR3 is 13 residues long. Germline CDR1 GTSNPN, CDR2 SVGIG (reference sequence). V shed 3 bases and J 3 bases; nucleotides not matched to a gene: 5. Here the CDR3 reads CAWRAGTDYEQYF. The CDR3 DNA reads as TGTGCCTGGAGAGCTGGGACAGACTACGAGCAGTACTTC.

This clone appeared once. This chain connects TRBV5-1 to TRBJ2-7; D gene ambiguous. This CDR3 is built from 17 residues. Trimming took off 4 bases at V and 2 bases at J, with 22 bases between the two ends. Per the germline V gene, CDR1 is SGHRS and CDR2 is YFSETQ. CDR3 residues: CASSLAGGWSEAYEQYF. The CDR3 DNA follows: TGCGCCAGCAGCCTGGCCGGTGGGTGGTCCGAAGCCTACGAGCAGTACTTC.

This rearrangement joins TRBV2 to TRBJ2-7; the D gene is possibly TRBD1 (6 bases). The CDR3 runs to 15 residues. The germline V gene encodes CDR1 SNHLY and CDR2 FYNNEI. V was shortened by 5 bases and J by 3 bases, with 17 bases between the two germline ends. The CDR3 region is CASSYDRLSVYEQYF. DNA of the CDR3: TGTGCCAGCAGTTATGACAGGTTATCGGTCTACGAGCAGTACTTC.